These T cell receptor beta chains were read from a single sample in a study of cytomegalovirus exposure and HLA in healthy donors. Method: immunoSEQ multiplex PCR; TCRdb's copy keeps in-frame clones and lacks some. The sample records 130,000 to 150,000 clones, 84% being singletons. The sample was PBMCs. The receptors were gathered from a boy aged 2 to 10 in good health and CMV-seronegative. The CDR3 runs from the conserved cysteine through the conserved F or W. Each record gives: clone size, J gene, V gene, D gene, CDR3 DNA, CDR3 protein. The D gene is left open where the match is weak. Rows may omit the clone size; those that give it use once, few, many or a size class.

>.|TRBJ2-1|TRBV27|TRBD2
TGTGCCAGCAGTTGGGAGGGGAATGAGCAGTTCTTC
CASSWEGNEQFF
>.|TRBJ2-1|TRBV28|TRBD1
TGTGCCAGCAGTTTCGGGACAGGGGGCGCGTTCTTC
CASSFGTGGAFF
>.|TRBJ2-3|TRBV19|.
TGTGCCAGTAGTCTGAGACGTCAGGGAACAGATACGCAGTATTTT
CASSLRRQGTDTQYF
>.|TRBJ2-4|TRBV19|.
TGTGCCAGTAGTATCATGAGCGGACCAGCCAAAAACATTCAGTACTTC
CASSIMSGPAKNIQYF
>.|TRBJ2-3|TRBV30|TRBD2
TGTGCCTGGAGGGGACTAGCGGCCACAGATACGCAGTATTTT
CAWRGLAATDTQYF
>.|TRBJ2-7|TRBV6-5|TRBD1
TGTGCCAGCGAAGGGGGTACAGGGGTCGGCGAGCAGTACTTC
CASEGGTGVGEQYF
>.|TRBJ1-1|TRBV30|.
TGTGCCTGGAGTAACGAAGGACAGAAGAACACTGAAGCTTTCTTT
CAWSNEGQKNTEAFF
>few|TRBJ1-1|TRBV6-1|.
TGTGCCAGCAGTGGTCTCAGTGAAGCTTTCTTT
CASSGLSEAFF
>.|TRBJ2-1|TRBV7-9|TRBD1
TGTGCCAGCAGCCCTTTTGAGGGGGCTGTTATGGATGAGCAGTTCTTC
CASSPFEGAVMDEQFF
>.|TRBJ1-6|TRBV4-1|.
TGCGCCAGCAGCCAAGATGGGGATGGCGCCAGGGGAAATTCACCCCTCCACTTT
CASSQDGDGARGNSPLHF
>.|TRBJ1-5|TRBV6-5|TRBD1
TGTGCCAGCAGTCGGGGACAGGGAAGGCAGCCCCAGCATTTT
CASSRGQGRQPQHF
>.|TRBJ2-3|TRBV7-9|.
TGTTCCAGCAGCCCAATCAGCGAAGGGGAACCCACAGATACGCAGTATTTT
CSSSPISEGEPTDTQYF
>.|TRBJ1-4|TRBV10-1|TRBD1
TGCGCCAGCCGGGGGACAGGCCACGAAAAACTGTTTTTT
CASRGTGHEKLFF
>.|TRBJ2-7|TRBV14|.
TGTGCCAGCAGCCAAGTAGAAAAGGGGAGGAAGGCCTACGAGCAGTACTTC
CASSQVEKGRKAYEQYF
>.|TRBJ1-2|TRBV28|.
TGTGCCAGCTCGGAGGGTCAGGCCAACTATGGCTACACCTTC
CASSEGQANYGYTF
>few|TRBJ1-4|TRBV5-1|.
TGCGCCAGCAGCTTATGGCCCGCGGCAACTAATGAAAAACTGTTTTTT
CASSLWPAATNEKLFF
>once|TRBJ2-2|TRBV6-5|TRBD1
TGTGCCAGCAGCTCGGACAGGGGTGCCGGGGAGCTGTTTTTT
CASSSDRGAGELFF
>.|TRBJ1-4|TRBV5-4|TRBD1
TGTGCCAGCAGCGCTTCAGGGGGCGGCTTGGAAAAACTGTTTTTT
CASSASGGGLEKLFF
>few|TRBJ2-5|TRBV4-1|TRBD1
TGCGCCAGCAGCTGGACAGGGGGCAGCGAGACCCAGTACTTC
CASSWTGGSETQYF
>.|TRBJ2-7|TRBV7-9|.
TGTGCCAGCAGTCAAAAGCAGGCGGGGTTAGCCTACGAGCAGTACTTC
CASSQKQAGLAYEQYF
>.|TRBJ1-1|TRBV7-2|TRBD1
TGTGCCAGCAGCTGGGACAGCGGTCTACGTCCTGAAGCTTTCTTT
CASSWDSGLRPEAFF
>.|TRBJ1-6|TRBV5-4|TRBD1
TGTGCCAGCAGCCTACGATGGGACAGTCCCTATAATTCACCCCTCCACTTT
CASSLRWDSPYNSPLHF
>.|TRBJ2-1|TRBV13|.
TGTGCCAGCAGCCTCGAGCGGGAGCAGTTCTTC
CASSLEREQFF
>.|TRBJ2-5|TRBV18|TRBD1
TGTGCCAGCTCACCGATACGGACAGGCCTGGGTGAGACCCAGTACTTC
CASSPIRTGLGETQYF
>.|TRBJ1-1|TRBV11-3|.
TGTGCCAGCAGCTTATCCCGGGCGTGGTCAGGGCTCGACACTGAAGCTTTCTTT
CASSLSRAWSGLDTEAFF
>.|TRBJ2-2|TRBV6-6|.
TGTGCCAGCAGTTACGGAGGGCCCGGGGAGCTGTTTTTT
CASSYGGPGELFF
>.|TRBJ2-7|TRBV4-1|TRBD1
TGCGCCAGCAGCCAAGATAGGCAGGGGGCCTACGAGCAGTACTTC
CASSQDRQGAYEQYF
>.|TRBJ1-2|TRBV18|.
TGTGCCAGCTCACCGCCGGGGAGCTATGGCTACACCTTC
CASSPPGSYGYTF
>.|TRBJ1-1|TRBV7-9|.
TGTGCCAGCAGCGAGGGGGTGGGTGAAGCTTTCTTT
CASSEGVGEAFF
>.|TRBJ2-4|TRBV13|.
TGTGCCAGCTCGCGTCTGTGGAGCCTTGACAAAAACATTCAGTACTTC
CASSRLWSLDKNIQYF
>.|TRBJ1-1|TRBV7-3|TRBD1
TGTGCCAGCAGCTCCTTACCGGGACAGGGTAACACTGAAGCTTTCTTT
CASSSLPGQGNTEAFF
>.|TRBJ2-7|TRBV6-1|.
TGTGCCAGCAGTGGTCTGCGGGGGCGAACCTACGAGCAGTACTTC
CASSGLRGRTYEQYF
>.|TRBJ2-2|TRBV6-5|.
TGTGCCAGCAGTTGGCAGGGGCCGCTCACCGGGGAGCTGTTTTTT
CASSWQGPLTGELFF
>.|TRBJ2-7|TRBV11-3|.
TGTGCCAGCAGCTTAGCCGCAACCCAAGTACGGGAGCAGTACTTC
CASSLAATQVREQYF
>.|TRBJ2-5|TRBV4-2|.
TGTGCCAGCAGCCCCCGTGTGGGCCCAAAGCAAGAGACCCAGTACTTC
CASSPRVGPKQETQYF
>.|TRBJ2-2|TRBV11-2|.
TGTGCCAGCAGCTTATCCCCTAGCGCGAACACCGGGGAGCTGTTTTTT
CASSLSPSANTGELFF
>few|TRBJ2-7|TRBV5-4|.
TGTGCCAGCAGCTTGAAGAGCGATGTGGACGAGCAGTACTTC
CASSLKSDVDEQYF
>.|TRBJ1-6|TRBV6-1|.
TGTGCCAGCAGTTCAGGGGACCCCCTCCACTTT
CASSSGDPLHF
>.|TRBJ2-6|TRBV11-3|TRBD2
TGTGCCAGCAGCGTAACTAGCGGCTCTGGGGCCAACGTCCTGACTTTC
CASSVTSGSGANVLTF
>.|TRBJ2-5|TRBV7-8|.
TGTGCCAGCAGCTTATTCCCCCCTTCGCCGGGATATCGTAAGACCCAGTACTTC
CASSLFPPSPGYRKTQYF
>.|TRBJ2-7|TRBV5-6|TRBD2
TGTGCCAGCAGCGTGACTAGCGGACCCTACGAGCAGTACTTC
CASSVTSGPYEQYF
>.|TRBJ1-5|TRBV12-5|.
TGTGCTAGTGGTTTGGTAGCAGGGAGGACGCGTCAGCCCCAGCATTTT
CASGLVAGRTRQPQHF